The sequence of this TCR beta chain was determined in a study of cytomegalovirus exposure and HLA in healthy donors. Whole-study results and caveats: There were 150 to 200 TCR beta chains listed as cytomegalovirus-associated. It was reported that the classifier diagnosed cytomegalovirus status with high specificity and sensitivity in both the original and validation cohorts. Most TCR sequences showed up rarely, but some public TCRs showed up in many donors.

Profiling relied on immunoSEQ multiplex PCR, and the TCRdb table lists in-frame clones only, not all of them. The table records some 210,000 clones, approximately 87% of them present only once. Note on this clone: What it binds is unknown.

Trimming pared 3 bases from V and 6 bases from J, leaving 11 bases between. This CDR3 spans 13 amino acids. Germline CDR1 reads MNHNS; CDR2 reads SASEGT. Sequencing was performed on PBMCs. This TCR was recovered from a woman aged 18 to 35 in good health and CMV-seronegative. The gene calls are TRBV6-1 and TRBJ1-1; D is unclear. For the CDR3, the DNA is TGTGCCAGCAGTGAGTCCCCGCTCTCTGAAGCTTTCTTT. It yields the protein CASSESPLSEAFF.